This TCR beta chain is drawn from a study of T cell responses to AZD1222 COVID-19 vaccine. Study overall: Pooling of second doses given at about 4 or about 12 weeks was done. General observations from the study: Spike-wide coverage was observed for vaccine-associated CD4 TCRs, with dominant responses at 160-218 and 743-854. Clonal diversity was possibly underestimated; the donors were predominantly white British and more often female. Per reports, nearly half of all spike-specific TCRs target regions that are unmutated in variants.

The assay was immunoSEQ multiplex PCR, and TCRdb's table has in-frame clones only and misses some. The sample carries 100,000 to 150,000 clones, just over 85% recorded once. J gave up 11 bases and V 4 bases, and 8 bases lay outside the gene matches. Germline V gene sequence: CDR1 SGHTS, CDR2 YDEGEE. The CDR3 spans 13 residues. As to this clone: The antigen remains undetermined.

The V and J genes are TRBV5-8 and TRBJ1-1; TRBD1 matches at 10 bases. The sequencing used peripheral blood, collected on day 0 of AZD1222 vaccination. The sequence was collected from an adult in good health. The CDR3 bases are TGTGCCAGCAGCCCCGGGGACAGGGGATCGGCTTTCTTT. Protein sequence: CASSPGDRGSAFF.